These 21 T cell receptor beta chains share one sample of origin, sequenced in a study of T cells in Graves' hyperthyroidism and ophthalmopathy. From RNA transcripts, TCR beta CDR3 regions were amplified. HTBI primers were the set used in a first-round RT-PCR of the TCR CDR3. TCRdb itself ran the multiplex PCR reads through MiXCR, one entry per CDR3 protein. Of 400,000 or so distinct CDR3 sequences in the sample, roughly 15% are singletons; the top ten hold roughly a fifth. Sequencing was performed on blood. The receptors were gathered from a woman in her twenties or thirties with Graves' ophthalmopathy.

This clonotype appeared many times. The chain carries TRBV6-2 or TRBV6-3 and TRBJ1-5; 9 nucleotides line up with TRBD1. V was clipped by 7 bases and J by 8 bases; unmatched bases: 15. The CDR3 covers 16 residues. Per the germline V gene, CDR1 is MNHEY and CDR2 is SVGEGT. DNA for the CDR3: TGTGCCAGCACCCCGCTCGTCGGACAGGGGAAAAAGCCCCAGCATTTT. It codes for CASTPLVGQGKKPQHF.

This clonotype was observed many times. The chain joins TRBV20-1 to TRBJ1-5; 9 bases agree with TRBD1. CDR1 and CDR2 from the germline V gene are DFQATT and SNEGSKA (reference sequence). V shed 6 bases, J shed 3 bases, and the junction held 6 bases outside the gene matches. The CDR3 loop spans 14 amino acids. The CDR3 nucleotides read TGCAGTGCGATTTGGGACAGGGACAATCAGCCCCAGCATTTT. Translating it yields CSAIWDRDNQPQHF.

This clonotype was seen more than once but under ten times. Germline is not matched at one junction end, which may reflect a read error. The V call is TRBV29-1, the J call TRBJ2-1, with 12 bases identical to TRBD2. The CDR3 totals 13 residues. Germline CDR1 is SQVTM and CDR2 is ANQGSEA. This chain's CDR3 is CSVLLAGGYEQLF. DNA for the CDR3: TGCAGCGTTCTTCTAGCGGGGGGGTATGAGCAGCTCTTC.

In this sample, this clonotype turned up many times. The rearrangement joins TRBV7-9 to TRBJ2-1; 13 bases map to TRBD2. Trimming took 3 bases from V and 4 from J; bases not matched to a gene: 6. The CDR3 spans 17 residues. The germline V gene encodes CDR1 SEHNR and CDR2 FQNEAQ (reference sequence). DNA for the CDR3: TGTGCCAGCAGCTTCCGGACTAGCGGGGGACAATACAATGAGCAGTTCTTC. Protein sequence: CASSFRTSGGQYNEQFF.

This clonotype has ten or more counts. The CDR3 DNA sequence: TGTGCCAGCAGCTTAACGGGTTCGGATACGCAGTATTTT. Amino acid sequence: CASSLTGSDTQYF. This rearrangement joins TRBV7-9 to TRBJ2-3, with D unclear. The V end lost 2 bases, the J end lost 6 bases, and 9 bases lay between the germline ends. From germline, CDR1 is SEHNR and CDR2 FQNEAQ (reference sequence). CDR3 length: 13 amino acids.

The table lists this clonotype with a few counts. J is TRBJ1-1 and V is TRBV11-2; D unresolved. The V end lost 8 bases, the J end lost 0 bases, and 10 bases lay between the germline ends. Germline V gene data show CDR1 as SGHAT and CDR2 as FQNNGV. The CDR3 contains 13 residues. The DNA of the CDR3 is TGTGCCAGCGGCTCGGGTTTGAACACTGAAGCTTTCTTT. The encoded protein is CASGSGLNTEAFF.

Only a few counts were recorded for this clonotype. The chain has TRBV27 and TRBJ1-6; D call uncertain. This CDR3 spans 16 amino acids. CDR1 is MNHEY and CDR2 is SMNVEV in the germline V gene (reference sequence). The V end was cut by 3 bases, the J end by 5 bases, with 14 bases between. The CDR3 is CASSFDPALNNSPLHF. CDR3 nucleotides: TGTGCCAGCAGTTTTGACCCCGCGCTGAATAATTCACCCCTCCACTTT.

This clonotype has ten or more counts. The rearrangement links TRBV27 to TRBJ1-5, with D possibly matching TRBD1 (5 bases). The CDR3 sequence is 14 residues long. The germline CDR1 and CDR2 sequences are MNHEY and SMNVEV (reference sequence). The V end was cut by 1 base, the J end by 5 bases, with 9 bases between. CDR3 DNA sequence: TGTGCCAGCAGTTTATGGTGGGGGGATCAGCCCCAGCATTTT. It translates to CASSLWWGDQPQHF.

The CDR3 nucleotides are TGTGCCAGCAGCTTCTCCAGGGGGCTGAGAAATGAGCAGTTCTTC. Amino acids: CASSFSRGLRNEQFF. V and J are TRBV7-6 and TRBJ2-1, with 8 bases fitting TRBD1. This CDR3 contains 15 residues. With V trimmed by 3 bases and J by 7 bases, 8 bases remained unmatched. CDR1 is SGHVS and CDR2 is FNYEAQ in the germline V gene.

This clonotype was seen ten or more times. The rearrangement joins TRBV20-1 to TRBJ2-7, with TRBD2 as a possible D gene (7 bases). The CDR3 has 15 residues. Trimming left V 3 bases short and J 5 bases short, with 20 bases between. The germline CDR1 and CDR2 sequences are DFQATT and SNEGSKA (reference sequence). In DNA form, the CDR3 reads TGCAGTGCTAGGGAGGGGGGGCCGATTCGGGACGAGCAGTACTTC. Encoded protein: CSAREGGPIRDEQYF.

The sample holds many counts of this clonotype. This chain joins TRBV20-1 and TRBJ1-6; no clear D gene. CDR3 length equals 12 residues. The V end lost 7 bases, the J end lost 8 bases, and 12 bases lay between the germline ends. Germline CDR1 and CDR2: DFQATT and SNEGSKA (reference sequence). The CDR3 sequence: CSGHGPDSPLHF. DNA of the CDR3: TGCAGTGGCCATGGACCAGATTCACCCCTCCACTTT.

This clonotype showed up just a few times. V gene TRBV20-1 combines with J gene TRBJ1-3; the match to TRBD1 covers 10 bases. V gave up 0 bases and J gave up 3 bases; unmatched junction bases: 2. This CDR3 comprises 15 residues. CDR1 is DFQATT, CDR2 SNEGSKA, per germline (reference sequence). As DNA, the CDR3 is TGCAGTGCTAGAGATGGGGACAGGGGTGGAAACACCATATATTTT. It specifies CSARDGDRGGNTIYF.

In its sample, this clonotype was seen many times. This rearrangement joins TRBV9 to TRBJ2-3; 7 bases line up with TRBD1. The CDR3 contains 15 residues. Germline V CDR1 and CDR2: SGDLS, YYNGEE. Unmatched junction bases numbered 10, after V lost 3 bases and J lost 6 bases. The CDR3 protein is CASSGTGAVTDTQYF. Here the CDR3 DNA reads TGTGCCAGCAGCGGAACAGGGGCAGTTACGGATACGCAGTATTTT.

This clonotype was observed at least ten times. The CDR3 nucleotides read TGTGCCAGCAGTCGACAGGGGGCTGGCACAGATACGCAGTATTTT. It yields the protein CASSRQGAGTDTQYF. The V and J genes are TRBV9 and TRBJ2-3; the match to TRBD1 covers 10 bases. Germline lookup yields CDR1 SGDLS and CDR2 YYNGEE. The CDR3 is 15 amino acids. V lost 5 bases and J lost 1; bases outside the gene matches: 4. The full variable domain, in which reference TRBV9 and TRBJ2-3 provide the parts outside the CDR3, is DSGVTQTPKHLITATGQRVTLRCSPRSGDLSVYWYQQSLDQGLQFLIQYYNGEERAKGNILERFSAQQFPDLHSELNLSSLELGDSALYFCASSRQGAGTDTQYFGPGTRLTVL.

This clonotype was seen repeatedly, ten times or more. The chain joins TRBV10-2 to TRBJ1-1, with no clear D. The V end was cut by 6 bases, the J end by 7 bases, with 9 bases between. The germline CDR1 and CDR2 sequences are WSHSY and SAAADI. CDR3 size: 11 residues. The CDR3 spells CASSSADEAFF. CDR3 coding DNA: TGCGCCAGCAGCTCGGCAGATGAAGCTTTCTTT.

In this sample, this clonotype turned up many times. The chain recombines TRBV5-6 with TRBJ2-1; no definite D call. V dropped 0 bases and J dropped 9 bases, with 10 bases sitting between them. CDR1 and CDR2 from the germline V gene are SGHDT and YYEEEE. The CDR3 runs 13 residues. The CDR3 sequence is CASSLGPSSEQFF. The CDR3 region has the DNA TGTGCCAGCAGCTTGGGACCCAGTAGTGAGCAGTTCTTC.

This clonotype was detected many times. A read error may produce the germline difference seen at one junction end. J is TRBJ2-3 and V is TRBV28; D is undetermined. CDR3 length: 14 residues. Germline CDR1 MDHEN, CDR2 SYDVKM. CDR3 protein: CASSLDPGTDTQYF. In DNA form, the CDR3 reads TGCGCCAGCAGCTTGGACCCCGGCACAGATACGCAGTATTTT.

This clonotype came up many times. This sequence joins TRBV2 and TRBJ2-5, with 12 bases aligning to TRBD2. Germline CDR1 is SNHLY and CDR2 is FYNNEI. The CDR3 sequence is 13 residues long. This chain's CDR3 is CGWGTSGQETQYF. In DNA, the CDR3 is TGTGGTTGGGGGACTAGCGGGCAAGAGACCCAGTACTTC.

This clonotype has at least ten counts. CDR3 sequence (DNA): TGCAGCGTTGGACAAGCGGCCTCCTACGAGCAGTACTTC. This translates into CSVGQAASYEQYF. The chain combines TRBV29-1 with TRBJ2-7; tentatively, D is TRBD2 (5 bases). This CDR3 is built from 13 residues. Germline values: CDR1 SQVTM, CDR2 ANQGSEA. The V gene lost 4 bases and the J gene lost 0 bases, with 10 bases spanning the gap.

This chain links TRBV18 with TRBJ2-4; 8 nucleotides agree with TRBD2. Germline values: CDR1 KGHSH, CDR2 LQKENI. The CDR3 totals 14 residues. V lost 2 bases to trimming and J lost 8 bases; unmatched junction nucleotides: 5. The CDR3 region has the DNA TGTGCCAGCTCACCAACGGGAGGGCGGGACATTCAGTACTTC. Translated: CASSPTGGRDIQYF. Full variable domain (outside the CDR3, taken from reference TRBV18 and TRBJ2-4): NAGVMQNPRHLVRRRGQEARLRCSPMKGHSHVYWYRQLPEEGLKFMVYLQKENIIDESGMPKERFSAEFPKEGPSILRIQQVVRGDSAAYFCASSPTGGRDIQYFGAGTRLSVL.

This clonotype was recorded at least ten times. This sequence joins TRBV27 and TRBJ1-1, with a tentative D call TRBD1 (5 bases). Looked up from germline, CDR1 is MNHEY and CDR2 is SMNVEV (reference sequence). Trimming cost V 6 bases and J 7 bases, with 18 bases left between them. The CDR3 loop spans 14 amino acids. In DNA form, the CDR3 reads TGTGCCAGCAGGCGAGGGCAGGGCCGCTTTGAAGCTTTCTTT. Its translation is CASRRGQGRFEAFF.